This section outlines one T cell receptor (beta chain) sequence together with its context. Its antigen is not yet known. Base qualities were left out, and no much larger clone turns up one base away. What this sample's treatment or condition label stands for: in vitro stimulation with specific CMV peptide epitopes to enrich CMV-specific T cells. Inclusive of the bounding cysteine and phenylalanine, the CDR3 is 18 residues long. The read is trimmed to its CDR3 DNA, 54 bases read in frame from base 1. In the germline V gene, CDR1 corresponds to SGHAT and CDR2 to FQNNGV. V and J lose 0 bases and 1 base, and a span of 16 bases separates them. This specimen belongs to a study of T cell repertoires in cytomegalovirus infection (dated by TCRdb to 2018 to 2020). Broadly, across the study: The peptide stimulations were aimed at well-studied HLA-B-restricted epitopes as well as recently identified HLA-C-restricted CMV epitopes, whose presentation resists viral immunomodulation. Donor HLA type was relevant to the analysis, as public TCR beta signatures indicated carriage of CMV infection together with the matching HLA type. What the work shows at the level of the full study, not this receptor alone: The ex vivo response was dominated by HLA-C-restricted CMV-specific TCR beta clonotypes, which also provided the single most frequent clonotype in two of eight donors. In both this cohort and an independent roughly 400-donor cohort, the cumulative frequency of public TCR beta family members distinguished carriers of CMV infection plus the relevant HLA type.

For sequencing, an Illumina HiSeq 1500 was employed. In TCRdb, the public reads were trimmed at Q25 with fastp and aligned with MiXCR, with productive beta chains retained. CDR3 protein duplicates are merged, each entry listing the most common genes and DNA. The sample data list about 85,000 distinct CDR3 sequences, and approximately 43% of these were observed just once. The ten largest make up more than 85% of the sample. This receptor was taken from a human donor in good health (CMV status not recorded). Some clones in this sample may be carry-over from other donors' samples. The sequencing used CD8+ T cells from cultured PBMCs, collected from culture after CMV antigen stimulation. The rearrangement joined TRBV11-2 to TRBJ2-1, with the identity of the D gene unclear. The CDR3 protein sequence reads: CASSLDPDVKRSYNEQFF. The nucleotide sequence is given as TGTGCCAGCAGCTTAGATCCTGACGTCAAACGATCCTACAATGAGCAGTTCTTC.